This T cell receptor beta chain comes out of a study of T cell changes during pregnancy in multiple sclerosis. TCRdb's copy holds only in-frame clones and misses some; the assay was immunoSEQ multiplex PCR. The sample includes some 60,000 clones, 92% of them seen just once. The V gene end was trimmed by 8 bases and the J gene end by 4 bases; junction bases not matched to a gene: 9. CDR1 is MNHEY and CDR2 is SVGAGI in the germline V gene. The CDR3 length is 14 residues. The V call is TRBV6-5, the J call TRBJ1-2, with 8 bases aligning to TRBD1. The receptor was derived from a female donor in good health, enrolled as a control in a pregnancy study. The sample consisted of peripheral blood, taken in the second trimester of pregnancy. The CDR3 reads CASGNRGETYGYTF. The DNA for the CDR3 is TGTGCCAGCGGAAACAGGGGGGAGACCTATGGCTACACCTTC.